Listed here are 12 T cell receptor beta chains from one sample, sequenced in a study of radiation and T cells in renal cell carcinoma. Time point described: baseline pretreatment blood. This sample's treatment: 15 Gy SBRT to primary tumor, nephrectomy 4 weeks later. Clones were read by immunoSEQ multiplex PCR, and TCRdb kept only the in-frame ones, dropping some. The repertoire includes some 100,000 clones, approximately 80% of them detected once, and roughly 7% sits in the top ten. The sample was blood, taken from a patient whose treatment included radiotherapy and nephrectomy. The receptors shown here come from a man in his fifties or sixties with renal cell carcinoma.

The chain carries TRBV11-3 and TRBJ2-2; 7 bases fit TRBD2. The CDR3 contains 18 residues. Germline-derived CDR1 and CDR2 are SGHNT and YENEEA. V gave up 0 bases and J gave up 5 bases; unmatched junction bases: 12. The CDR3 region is CASSLEFGVAGVTGELFF. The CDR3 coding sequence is TGTGCCAGCAGCTTAGAGTTTGGGGTGGCGGGAGTTACCGGGGAGCTGTTTTTT.

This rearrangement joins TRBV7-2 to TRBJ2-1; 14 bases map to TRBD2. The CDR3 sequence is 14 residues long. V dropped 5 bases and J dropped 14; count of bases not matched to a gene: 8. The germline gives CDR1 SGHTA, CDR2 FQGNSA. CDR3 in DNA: TGTGCCAGCAGCCTCGGGACTAGCGGGAGTCGAGAGTTCTTC. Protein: CASSLGTSGSREFF.

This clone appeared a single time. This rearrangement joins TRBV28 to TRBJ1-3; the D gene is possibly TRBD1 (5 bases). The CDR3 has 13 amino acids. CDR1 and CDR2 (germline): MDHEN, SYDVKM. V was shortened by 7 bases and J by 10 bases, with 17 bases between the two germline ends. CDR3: CASTRDVGGTIYF. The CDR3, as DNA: TGTGCCAGCACCCGGGACGTTGGGGGAACCATATATTTT.

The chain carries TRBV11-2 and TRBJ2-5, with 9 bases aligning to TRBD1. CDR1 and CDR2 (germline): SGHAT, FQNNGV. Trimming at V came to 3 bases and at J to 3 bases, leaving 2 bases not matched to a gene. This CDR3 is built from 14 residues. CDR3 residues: CASSLGQGKETQYF. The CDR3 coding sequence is TGTGCCAGCAGCTTGGGACAGGGAAAAGAGACCCAGTACTTC.

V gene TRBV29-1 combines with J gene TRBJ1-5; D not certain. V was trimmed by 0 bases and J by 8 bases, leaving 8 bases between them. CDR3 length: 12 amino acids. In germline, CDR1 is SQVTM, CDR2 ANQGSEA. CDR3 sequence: CSVEDPGEPQHF. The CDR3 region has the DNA TGCAGCGTTGAAGATCCGGGTGAGCCCCAGCATTTT. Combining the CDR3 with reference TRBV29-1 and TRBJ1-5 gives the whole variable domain SAVISQKPSRDICQRGTSLTIQCQVDSQVTMMFWYRQQPGQSLTLIATANQGSEATYESGFVIDKFPISRPNLTFSTLTVSNMSPEDSSIYLCSVEDPGEPQHFGDGTRLSIL.

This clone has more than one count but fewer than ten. CDR3 sequence: CASSQEAGVTEAFF. DNA of the CDR3: TGTGCCAGCAGCCAAGAGGCCGGGGTCACTGAAGCTTTCTTT. This chain uses TRBV14 with TRBJ1-1; D uncertain. Germline V gene data show CDR1 as SGHDN and CDR2 as FVKESK. V gave up 0 bases and J gave up 4 bases, with 9 bases separating them. The CDR3 runs 14 residues.

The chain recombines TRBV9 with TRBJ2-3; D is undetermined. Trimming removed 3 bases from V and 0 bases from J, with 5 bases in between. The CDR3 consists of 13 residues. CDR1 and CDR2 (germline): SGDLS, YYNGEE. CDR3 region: CASSALSTDTQYF. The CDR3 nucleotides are TGTGCCAGCAGCGCATTAAGCACAGATACGCAGTATTTT.

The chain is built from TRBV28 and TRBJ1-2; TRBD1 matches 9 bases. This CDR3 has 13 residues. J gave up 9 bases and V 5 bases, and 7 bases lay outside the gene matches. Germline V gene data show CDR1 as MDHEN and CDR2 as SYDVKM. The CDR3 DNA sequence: TGTGCCAGCAGTAGCCCCGGGACAGGGAGCTACACCTTC. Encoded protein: CASSSPGTGSYTF.

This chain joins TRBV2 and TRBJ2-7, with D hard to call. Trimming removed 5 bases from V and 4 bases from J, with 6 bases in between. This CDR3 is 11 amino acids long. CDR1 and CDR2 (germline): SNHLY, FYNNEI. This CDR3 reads CASSQSYEQYF. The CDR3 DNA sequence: TGTGCCAGCAGTCAAAGTTACGAGCAGTACTTC.

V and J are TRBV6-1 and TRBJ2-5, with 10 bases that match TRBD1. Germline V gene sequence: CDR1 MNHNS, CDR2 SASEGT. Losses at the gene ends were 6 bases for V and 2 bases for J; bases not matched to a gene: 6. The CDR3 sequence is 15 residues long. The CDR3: CASRGGTGAQETQYF. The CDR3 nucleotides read TGTGCCAGCAGAGGCGGGACAGGGGCACAAGAGACCCAGTACTTC.

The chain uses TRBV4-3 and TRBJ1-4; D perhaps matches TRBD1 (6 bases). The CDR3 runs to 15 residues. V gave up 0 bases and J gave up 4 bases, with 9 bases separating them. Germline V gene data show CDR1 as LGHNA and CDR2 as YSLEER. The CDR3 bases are TGCGCCAGCAGCCAAGATAGAGGGGGTAATGAAAAACTGTTTTTT. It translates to CASSQDRGGNEKLFF.

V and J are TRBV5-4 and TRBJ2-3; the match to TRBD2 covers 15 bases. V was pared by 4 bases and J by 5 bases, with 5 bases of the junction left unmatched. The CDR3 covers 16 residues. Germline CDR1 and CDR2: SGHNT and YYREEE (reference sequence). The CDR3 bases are TGTGCCAGCAGCCGGACTAGCGGGAGGGCCGGAGATACGCAGTATTTT. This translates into CASSRTSGRAGDTQYF.